A selection of T cell receptor beta chains follows, all from one sample in a study of OX40 agonist ivuxolimab in advanced cancers. Produced via immunoSEQ multiplex PCR; TCRdb's table is partial and in-frame only. The sample includes about 140,000 clones, roughly 91% of them seen just once. The specimen was CD4+ or CD8+ T cells sorted from blood, collected in a trial of the OX40 agonist ivuxolimab. All receptors come from an adult with an advanced solid tumor such as melanoma, head and neck, liver or kidney cancer. The conserved cysteine and the conserved F or W are not part of the CDR3 here. D genes are given only for firm matches.

D: .; V: TRBV5-4; J: TRBJ2-2; CDR3: ASSLLPTNTGELF
D: .; V: TRBV6-4; J: TRBJ2-5; CDR3: ASSRQLQETQY
D: TRBD2; V: TRBV7-8; J: TRBJ2-1; CDR3: ASSQESGGRIYNEQF
D: TRBD2; V: TRBV5-1; J: TRBJ2-7; CDR3: ASSWGAGRRYEQY
D: TRBD1; V: TRBV6-1; J: TRBJ2-5; CDR3: ATYGTGGDETQY
D: .; V: TRBV7-2; J: TRBJ2-5; CDR3: ASSPQPQETQY
D: TRBD1; V: TRBV18; J: TRBJ2-7; CDR3: ASSPSTGAYEQY
D: TRBD1; V: TRBV7-9; J: TRBJ1-2; CDR3: ASSPHITMDRAAYGYT
D: TRBD1; V: TRBV18; J: TRBJ1-2; CDR3: ASSPFRGPHYGYT
D: .; V: TRBV6-5; J: TRBJ2-7; CDR3: ASSYSGASYEQY
D: .; V: TRBV9; J: TRBJ2-7; CDR3: ASSGADYEQY
D: .; V: TRBV6-5; J: TRBJ1-2; CDR3: ASSYPQDRSYGYT
D: TRBD1; V: TRBV27; J: TRBJ2-1; CDR3: ASSPPGQGDGEQF